The 10 T cell receptor beta chains listed next were all sequenced from one sample in a study of shared clonotypes between healthy human individuals. This table comes from immunoSEQ multiplex PCR, and its TCRdb copy is limited to in-frame clones, with some not included. The sample comprises fewer than 1.6 million clones, about 98.5% of which are singletons, and around 0.33% rests with the top ten. The specimen sequenced was naive CD4+ T cells sorted from blood. The subset here: CD45RA+ positively selected. The receptor set was obtained from a man aged 30 to 39 in good health.

This clone was seen a single time. The J gene is TRBJ1-2, the V gene TRBV25-1; TRBD1 aligns across 8 bases. Germline assignment: CDR1 MGHDK and CDR2 SYGVNS. The junction had 7 bases not matched to a gene; V was cut back by 6 bases and J by 7 bases. There are 13 residues in the CDR3. The CDR3 here is CASRKDRVTGYTF. CDR3 bases: TGTGCCAGCAGGAAGGACAGGGTGACTGGCTACACCTTC.

The rearrangement uses TRBV7-9 and TRBJ2-7, with 7 bases aligning to TRBD1. V was clipped by 3 bases and J by 7 bases; unmatched bases: 6. CDR1 and CDR2 (germline): SEHNR, FQNEAQ (reference sequence). The CDR3 contains 13 residues. CDR3 sequence (DNA): TGTGCCAGCAGCTTCCCCGGACAGGCAGAGCAGTACTTC. As protein: CASSFPGQAEQYF.

The chain is built from TRBV5-6 and TRBJ2-7; 10 bases are shared with TRBD1. The V segment lost 3 bases and the J segment 5 bases; nucleotides outside the gene matches: 8. Germline CDR1 SGHDT, CDR2 YYEEEE. The CDR3 totals 15 residues. The CDR3 DNA follows: TGTGCCAGCAGCTGGGGGACAGGGGCTTCAGACGAGCAGTACTTC. This translates into CASSWGTGASDEQYF.

This chain uses TRBV6-1 with TRBJ2-4; D is ambiguous. The germline V gene has CDR1 MNHNS and CDR2 SASEGT. The ends were cut back, 2 bases at V and 2 bases at J, with 7 bases in the middle. The CDR3 covers 14 residues. Written as DNA, the CDR3 is TGTGCCAGCAGTGAATTTGGGACCAAAAACATTCAGTACTTC. It translates to CASSEFGTKNIQYF.

The chain is built from TRBV5-1 and TRBJ1-5; 9 bases agree with TRBD1. Germline V gene data show CDR1 as SGHRS and CDR2 as YFSETQ. The CDR3 has 18 amino acids. V trimming: 6 bases; J trimming: 3 bases; junction bases outside the gene matches: 16. The CDR3: CASNPAGTGKGNNQPQHF. DNA of the CDR3: TGCGCCAGCAACCCGGCCGGGACAGGGAAAGGAAACAATCAGCCCCAGCATTTT.

The chain is built from TRBV25-1 and TRBJ2-3; D ambiguous. The ends were cut back, 1 base at V and 6 bases at J, with 20 bases in the middle. CDR1 is MGHDK and CDR2 is SYGVNS in the germline V gene. The CDR3 length is 17 residues. The CDR3 DNA reads as TGTGCCAGCAGTGAATCTCAATTCCAGGTTCCTCTGGATACGCAGTATTTT. Encoded protein: CASSESQFQVPLDTQYF.

The chain links TRBV7-2 to TRBJ2-3; 7 bases map to TRBD1. Germline V gives CDR1 SGHTA, CDR2 FQGNSA. This CDR3 has 14 residues. The CDR3 DNA reads as TGTGCAGCATTTCAGGGACAGCTCACAGATACGCAGTATTTT. Its translation: CAAFQGQLTDTQYF.

The chain combines TRBV19 with TRBJ1-5, with D possibly matching TRBD1 (5 bases). CDR1 LNHDA and CDR2 SQIVND come from the germline V gene (reference sequence). This CDR3 spans 14 amino acids. V was clipped by 5 bases and J by 7 bases, with 15 bases between them. The CDR3 here is CASSLLGGGQPQHF. The CDR3, as DNA: TGTGCCAGTAGTCTCCTTGGGGGTGGACAGCCCCAGCATTTT.

Points on this clone: Other DNA variants within this sample encode the same CDR3. V usage is TRBV14 and J usage is TRBJ2-7, with TRBD1 as a possible D gene (5 bases). The CDR3 is 12 residues long. Germline-derived CDR1 and CDR2 are SGHDN and FVKESK. The V end was cut by 2 bases, the J end by 4 bases, with 6 bases between. This CDR3 reads CASSQQGYEQYF. The CDR3 bases are TGTGCCAGCAGCCAACAGGGTTACGAGCAGTACTTC.

V usage is TRBV7-6 and J usage is TRBJ2-5; possible D gene TRBD1, 6 bases. Per germline, CDR1 SGHVS and CDR2 FNYEAQ. CDR3 length: 15 residues. Trimming stripped 1 base from V and 9 bases from J, with 18 bases between. The CDR3 DNA sequence: TGTGCCAGCAGCTTAGGCGGTGGGGACAACCAGGCCCAGTACTTC. Translated, it gives CASSLGGGDNQAQYF.